The rows below give T cell receptor beta chains drawn from one sample of a study of CD8 T cells in Susac syndrome. TCRdb passed the immunoSEQ multiplex PCR reads through MiXCR, listing each CDR3 protein once. The table shows more than 70,000 distinct CDR3 sequences, with 75% to 95% occurring only once. Sequencing used CD8+ T cells from PBMCs. The receptors shown here come from a human donor with multiple sclerosis. The CDR3 runs from the conserved cysteine through the conserved F or W. The D gene is left open where the match is weak. Not all rows give a size; the values are once, few, many and, for expanded clones, a class.

j_call,v_call,d_call,clone_size,cdr3_nt,cdr3_aa
TRBJ1-1,TRBV3-1,-,-,TGTGCCAGCAGCCAAGGCGAGCCTCCTAACACTGAAGCTTTCTTT,CASSQGEPPNTEAFF
TRBJ1-1,TRBV19,-,-,TGTGCCAGTACTTTTGGAGGGTACACTGAAGCTTTCTTT,CASTFGGYTEAFF
TRBJ1-5,TRBV28,-,once,TGTGCCATCAGGGCTAGCAATCAGCCCCAGCATTTT,CAIRASNQPQHF
TRBJ2-5,TRBV21-1,-,-,TGTGCCAGCATCACTAACAGGGAACAAGAGACCCAGTACTTC,CASITNREQETQYF
TRBJ2-2,TRBV4-1,TRBD2,once,TGCGCCAGCAGCCAAGTCCGCGGGGGGGCCGGGGAGCTGTTTTTT,CASSQVRGGAGELFF
TRBJ2-7,TRBV5-6,-,-,TGTGCCAGCAGCTGGACGGCAGGCTACGAGCAGTACTTC,CASSWTAGYEQYF
TRBJ2-7,TRBV7-2,-,-,TGTGCCAGCAGCTTAGTCCGGGGGCTCTCCTACGAGCAGTACTTC,CASSLVRGLSYEQYF
TRBJ1-2,TRBV3-1,-,-,TGTGCCAGCAGCCAAGATAGGGAGGACTATGGCTACACCTTC,CASSQDREDYGYTF
TRBJ1-1,TRBV4-2,-,-,TGTGCCAGCCTCTCCGGGGCGAACACTGAAGCTTTCTTT,CASLSGANTEAFF
TRBJ2-5,TRBV20-1,TRBD2,-,TGCAGTGCTAGGACTAGCGGGAGGGGGATCCAAGAGACCCAGTACTTC,CSARTSGRGIQETQYF
TRBJ1-4,TRBV19,-,-,TGTGCCAGTAGTATCGGCCCGATTGTGTTTTTT,CASSIGPIVFF
TRBJ2-1,TRBV20-1,TRBD2,once,TGCAGTGCTAGAGATCAAACTAGCGGGACGGTCAATGAGCAGTTCTTC,CSARDQTSGTVNEQFF
TRBJ1-3,TRBV7-4,-,-,TGTGCCAGCACCCCGTCCCTAGACAGTCCTGGAAACACCATATATTTT,CASTPSLDSPGNTIYF
TRBJ2-7,TRBV2,TRBD2,few,TGTGCCAGCACCCCTGAGGGCGGGGGGGAGCAGTACTTC,CASTPEGGGEQYF
TRBJ2-7,TRBV6-2/TRBV6-3,-,-,TGTGCCAGCAGTTACCCCGATTATGCAGCGACCTACGAGCAGTACTTC,CASSYPDYAATYEQYF
TRBJ1-2,TRBV28,-,-,TGTGCCAGCAGTTGGGCGGTCCATACTAACTATGGCTACACCTTC,CASSWAVHTNYGYTF
TRBJ2-7,TRBV19,TRBD2,once,TGTGCCAGTAGCGAAGGGGGGTTTACTAGCGGGACCTACGAGCAGTACTTC,CASSEGGFTSGTYEQYF
TRBJ1-2,TRBV4-1,-,-,TGCGCCAGCAGCCAAGATCCGGGCCGGATTTGGGGCTACACCTTC,CASSQDPGRIWGYTF
TRBJ1-1,TRBV12-3/TRBV12-4,TRBD1,once,TGTGCCAGCAGTCAACAGGGGATAGACACTGAAGCTTTCTTT,CASSQQGIDTEAFF
TRBJ1-1,TRBV16,-,-,TGTGCCAGCAGCCGCGGACTACCACAGGGAAAGAACACTGAAGCTTTCTTT,CASSRGLPQGKNTEAFF
TRBJ2-1,TRBV13,-,-,TGTGCCAGCAGCGGACATTCCTACAATGAGCAGTTCTTC,CASSGHSYNEQFF
TRBJ2-2,TRBV4-3,TRBD2,-,TGCGCCAGCAGCCCGGGAGCGGGAGAGACCGGGGAGCTGTTTTTT,CASSPGAGETGELFF
TRBJ2-7,TRBV4-2,-,-,TGTGCCAGCAGCCCCTTCAACGGAGGCTACGAGCAGTACTTC,CASSPFNGGYEQYF
TRBJ1-4,TRBV7-9,TRBD1,-,TGTGCCAGCAGCGAGACAGGGACCCTTGGTGAAAAACTGTTTTTT,CASSETGTLGEKLFF
TRBJ2-7,TRBV11-2,-,-,TGTGCCAGCAGCTTGGCCTCTCTGGTCTACGAGCAGTACTTC,CASSLASLVYEQYF
TRBJ1-2,TRBV2,-,-,TGTGCCAGCAGTGAAGGTCGGACGAACTATGGCTACACCTTC,CASSEGRTNYGYTF
TRBJ2-3,TRBV19,-,-,TGTGCCAGTAGTATAGATGGGCCCGGGACTAGCACAGATACGCAGTATTTT,CASSIDGPGTSTDTQYF
TRBJ2-2,TRBV29-1,-,-,TGCAGCGTTTATGTAGGGAACACCGGGGAGCTGTTTTTT,CSVYVGNTGELFF
TRBJ2-3,TRBV3-1,-,-,TGTGCCAGCAGGGGTTATAAAGATACGCAGTATTTT,CASRGYKDTQYF
TRBJ2-5,TRBV2,-,-,TGTGCTATTAGGGGAACCCAAGAGACCCAGTACTTC,CAIRGTQETQYF
TRBJ1-4,TRBV19,-,-,TGTGCCAGTAGTAAGTCGACAGCGGCTAATGAAAAACTGTTTTTT,CASSKSTAANEKLFF
TRBJ2-1,TRBV7-7,TRBD1,-,TGTGCTAGCAGCCCGGGACAGAGCTACAATGAGCAGTTCTTC,CASSPGQSYNEQFF
TRBJ2-3,TRBV4-3,-,once,TGCGCCAGCAGCCAAGATCGAGGGAGAACAGATACGCAGTATTTT,CASSQDRGRTDTQYF
TRBJ2-3,TRBV29-1,-,-,TGCAGCGCCGTCGGGCTGACAGATACGCAGTATTTT,CSAVGLTDTQYF
TRBJ1-2,TRBV9,-,-,TGTGCCAGCAGCGGGGACGGATATGGCTACACCTTC,CASSGDGYGYTF